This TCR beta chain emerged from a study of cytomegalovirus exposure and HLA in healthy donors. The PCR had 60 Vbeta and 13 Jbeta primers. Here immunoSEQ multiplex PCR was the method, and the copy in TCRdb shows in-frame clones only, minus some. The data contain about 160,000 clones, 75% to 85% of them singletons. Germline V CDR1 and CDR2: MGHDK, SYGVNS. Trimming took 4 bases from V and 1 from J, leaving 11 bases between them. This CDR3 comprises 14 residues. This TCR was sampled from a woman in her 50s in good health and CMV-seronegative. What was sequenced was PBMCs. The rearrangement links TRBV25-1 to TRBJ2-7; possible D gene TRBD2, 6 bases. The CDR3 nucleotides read TGTGCCAGCAGTGCGGGACTCCGATCCTACGAGCAGTACTTC. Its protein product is CASSAGLRSYEQYF.